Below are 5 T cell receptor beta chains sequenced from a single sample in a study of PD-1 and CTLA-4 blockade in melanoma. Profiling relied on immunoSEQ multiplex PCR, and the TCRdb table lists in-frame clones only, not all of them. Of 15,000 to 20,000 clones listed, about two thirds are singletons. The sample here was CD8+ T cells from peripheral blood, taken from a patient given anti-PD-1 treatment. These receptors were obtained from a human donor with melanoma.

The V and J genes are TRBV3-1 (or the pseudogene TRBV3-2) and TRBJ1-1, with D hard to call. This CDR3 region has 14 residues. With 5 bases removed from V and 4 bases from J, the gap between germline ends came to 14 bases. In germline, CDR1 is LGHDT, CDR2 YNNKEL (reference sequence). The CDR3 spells CASSLDLELTEAFF. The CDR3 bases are TGTGCCAGCAGCTTGGACCTAGAACTCACTGAAGCTTTCTTT.

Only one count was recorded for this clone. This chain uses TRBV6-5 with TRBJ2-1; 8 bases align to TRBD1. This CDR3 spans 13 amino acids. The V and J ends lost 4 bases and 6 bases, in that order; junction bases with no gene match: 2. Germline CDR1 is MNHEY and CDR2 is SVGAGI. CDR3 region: CASSSGTGNEQFF. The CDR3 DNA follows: TGTGCCAGCAGTTCCGGGACAGGCAATGAGCAGTTCTTC.

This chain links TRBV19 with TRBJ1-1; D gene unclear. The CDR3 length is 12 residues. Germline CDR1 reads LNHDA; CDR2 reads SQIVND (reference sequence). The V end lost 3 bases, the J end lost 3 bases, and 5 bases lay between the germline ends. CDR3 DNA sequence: TGTGCCAGTAGTATTAGGGACACTGAAGCTTTCTTT. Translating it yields CASSIRDTEAFF.

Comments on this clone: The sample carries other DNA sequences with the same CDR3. This chain's CDR3 is CASSYSNRGYGYTF. The CDR3, as DNA: TGTGCCAGCAGTTACTCGAACAGGGGCTATGGCTACACCTTC. The V call is TRBV6-5, the J call TRBJ1-2; 7 nucleotides match TRBD1. V trimming: 0 bases; J trimming: 4 bases; junction bases outside the gene matches: 2. The germline gives CDR1 MNHEY, CDR2 SVGAGI. This CDR3 is 14 amino acids long.

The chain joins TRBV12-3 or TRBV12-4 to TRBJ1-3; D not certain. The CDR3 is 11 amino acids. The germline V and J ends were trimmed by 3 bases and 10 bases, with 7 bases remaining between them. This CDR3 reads CASSFVQTIYF. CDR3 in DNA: TGTGCCAGCAGTTTTGTCCAGACCATATATTTT.